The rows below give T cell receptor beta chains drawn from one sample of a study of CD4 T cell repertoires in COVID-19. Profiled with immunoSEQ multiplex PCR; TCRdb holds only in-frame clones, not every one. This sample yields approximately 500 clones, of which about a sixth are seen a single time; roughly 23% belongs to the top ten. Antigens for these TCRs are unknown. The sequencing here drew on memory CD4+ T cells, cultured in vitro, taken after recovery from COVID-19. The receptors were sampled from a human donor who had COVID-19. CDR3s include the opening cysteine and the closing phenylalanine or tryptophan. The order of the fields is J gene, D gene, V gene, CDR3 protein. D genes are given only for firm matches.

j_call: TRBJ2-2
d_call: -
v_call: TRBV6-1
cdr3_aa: CASSEALAGPQRELFF

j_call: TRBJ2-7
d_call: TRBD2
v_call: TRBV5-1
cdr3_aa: CASSTGLVGGEQYF

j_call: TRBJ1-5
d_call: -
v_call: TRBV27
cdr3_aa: CASSFRAHDSNQPQHF

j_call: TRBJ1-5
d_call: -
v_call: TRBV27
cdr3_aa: CASRRTASNQPQHF

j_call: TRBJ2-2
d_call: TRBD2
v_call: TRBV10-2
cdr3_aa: CASRDSGRASGELFF

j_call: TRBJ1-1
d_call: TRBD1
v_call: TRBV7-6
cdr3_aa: CASSSQGGLTEAFF

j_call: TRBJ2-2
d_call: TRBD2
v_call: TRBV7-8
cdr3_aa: CASSPRTSGTNTGELFF

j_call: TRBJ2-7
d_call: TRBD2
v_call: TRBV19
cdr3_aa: CASAGGMPPYEQYF

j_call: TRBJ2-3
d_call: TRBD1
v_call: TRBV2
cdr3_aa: CASSLATGGADTQYF

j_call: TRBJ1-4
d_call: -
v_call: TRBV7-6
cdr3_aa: CASSRPAEKLFF

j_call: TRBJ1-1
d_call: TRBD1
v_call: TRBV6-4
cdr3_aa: CASRRDRQNTEAFF

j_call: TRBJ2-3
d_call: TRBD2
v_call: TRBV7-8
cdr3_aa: CASSLVTGRAALVADTQYF

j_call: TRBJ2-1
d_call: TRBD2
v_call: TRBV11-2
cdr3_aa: CASSSGLAGFRDNEQFF

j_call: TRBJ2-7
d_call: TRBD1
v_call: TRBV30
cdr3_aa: CAWSAPGQGAYEQYF

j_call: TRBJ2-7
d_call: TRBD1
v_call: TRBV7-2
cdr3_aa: CASSLADRGPYEQYF

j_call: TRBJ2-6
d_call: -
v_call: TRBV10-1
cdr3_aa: CARTTGRSGANVLTF

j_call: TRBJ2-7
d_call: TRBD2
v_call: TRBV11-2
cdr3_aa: CASSLQAGVRYEQYF

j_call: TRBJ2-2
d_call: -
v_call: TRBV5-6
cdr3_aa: CASSLPRSGELFF

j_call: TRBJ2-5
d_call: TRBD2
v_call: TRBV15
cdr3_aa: CATSRGRGTETQYF

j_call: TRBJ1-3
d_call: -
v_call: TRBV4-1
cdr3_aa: CASSQDMGRGPGSGNTIYF

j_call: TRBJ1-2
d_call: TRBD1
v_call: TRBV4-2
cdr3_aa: CASSQVMGQINYGYTF

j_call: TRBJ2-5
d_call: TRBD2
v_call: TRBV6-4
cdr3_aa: CASSELREVRETQYF

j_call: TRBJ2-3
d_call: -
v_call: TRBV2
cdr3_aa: CASRWGQGNTDTQYF

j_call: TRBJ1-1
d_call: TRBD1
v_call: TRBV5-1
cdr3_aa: CASSLGQGSGTEAFF

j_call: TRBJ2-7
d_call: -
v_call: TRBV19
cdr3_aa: CASSTDRYEQYF

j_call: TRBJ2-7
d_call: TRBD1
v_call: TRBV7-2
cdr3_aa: CASSLRTGRYEQYF

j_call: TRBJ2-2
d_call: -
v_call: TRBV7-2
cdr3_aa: CASSPARNTGELFF

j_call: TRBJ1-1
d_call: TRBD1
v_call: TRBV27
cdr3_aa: CASSDPGTENTEAFF

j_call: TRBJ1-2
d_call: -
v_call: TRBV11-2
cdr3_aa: CASSLGGGNGYTF

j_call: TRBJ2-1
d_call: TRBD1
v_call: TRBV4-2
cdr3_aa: CASSQPTGPSSYNEQFF

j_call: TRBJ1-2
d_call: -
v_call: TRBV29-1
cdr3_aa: CSVEGIRGRGYTF

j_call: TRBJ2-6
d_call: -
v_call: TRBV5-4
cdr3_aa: CASSLFKSPGANVLTF

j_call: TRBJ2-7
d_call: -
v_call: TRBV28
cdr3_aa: CASSLKPSPPHEQYF

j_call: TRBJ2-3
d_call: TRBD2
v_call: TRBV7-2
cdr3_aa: CASSLPGLAITDTQYF

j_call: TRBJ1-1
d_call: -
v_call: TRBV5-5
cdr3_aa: CASSWGRVNTEAFF

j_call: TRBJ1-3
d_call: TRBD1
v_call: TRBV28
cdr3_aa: CASILAGDRDPGNTIYF

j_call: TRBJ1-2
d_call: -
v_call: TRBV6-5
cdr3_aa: CASSYRMEGYGYTF

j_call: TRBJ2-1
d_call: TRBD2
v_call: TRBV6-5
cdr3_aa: CASGLAGRYNEQFF

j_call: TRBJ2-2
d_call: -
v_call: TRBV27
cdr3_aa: CASRPTGGLRGGELFF

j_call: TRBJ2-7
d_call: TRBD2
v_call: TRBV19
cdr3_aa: CASSPLAGATRREQYF

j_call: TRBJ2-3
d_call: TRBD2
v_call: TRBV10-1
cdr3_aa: CASSERRGGDTQYF